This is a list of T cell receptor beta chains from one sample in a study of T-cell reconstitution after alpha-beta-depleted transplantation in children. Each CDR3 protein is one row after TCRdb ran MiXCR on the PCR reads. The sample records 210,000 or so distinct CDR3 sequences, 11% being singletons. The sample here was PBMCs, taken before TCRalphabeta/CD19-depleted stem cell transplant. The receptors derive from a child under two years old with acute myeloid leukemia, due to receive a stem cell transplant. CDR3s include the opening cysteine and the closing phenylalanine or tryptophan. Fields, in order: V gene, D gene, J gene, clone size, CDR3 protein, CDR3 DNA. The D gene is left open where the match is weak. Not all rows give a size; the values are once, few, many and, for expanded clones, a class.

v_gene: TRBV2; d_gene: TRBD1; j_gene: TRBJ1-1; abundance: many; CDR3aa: CASAQTGAEAFF; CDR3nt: TGTGCCAGCGCACAGACAGGGGCTGAAGCTTTCTTT
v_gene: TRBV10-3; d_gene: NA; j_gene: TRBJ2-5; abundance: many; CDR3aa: CAIKRTELTTQYF; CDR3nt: TGTGCCATCAAACGGACAGAACTAACGACCCAGTACTTC
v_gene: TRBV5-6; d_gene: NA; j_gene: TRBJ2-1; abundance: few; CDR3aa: CASSIFNEQFF; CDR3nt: TGTGCCAGCAGCATATTCAATGAGCAGTTCTTC
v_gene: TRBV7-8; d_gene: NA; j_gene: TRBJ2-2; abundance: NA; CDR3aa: CASSPIAEGALAGELFF; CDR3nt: TGTGCCAGCAGCCCGATTGCGGAGGGGGCCCTTGCCGGGGAGCTGTTTTTT
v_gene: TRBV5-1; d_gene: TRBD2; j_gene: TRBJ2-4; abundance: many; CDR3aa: CASSEAGGPNHAQYF; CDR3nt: TGCGCCAGCAGCGAAGCGGGAGGGCCCAATCATGCTCAGTACTTC
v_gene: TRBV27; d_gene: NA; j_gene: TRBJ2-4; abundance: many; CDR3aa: CASSLWGREGMQGKNIQYF; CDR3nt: TGTGCCAGCAGTTTATGGGGCAGGGAAGGGATGCAGGGCAAAAACATTCAGTACTTC
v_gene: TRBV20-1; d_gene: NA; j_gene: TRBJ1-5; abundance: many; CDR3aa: CSARPLLDGNQPQHF; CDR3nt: TGCAGTGCTAGACCCCTTTTGGACGGCAATCAGCCCCAGCATTTT
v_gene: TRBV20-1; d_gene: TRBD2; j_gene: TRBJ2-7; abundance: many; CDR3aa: CSAERTSASLPEQYF; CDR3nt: TGCAGTGCTGAGCGGACTAGCGCCTCACTTCCCGAGCAGTACTTC
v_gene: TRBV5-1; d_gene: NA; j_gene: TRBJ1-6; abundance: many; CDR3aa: CASSLADGSPLHF; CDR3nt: TGCGCCAGCAGCTTGGCGGACGGTTCACCCCTCCACTTT
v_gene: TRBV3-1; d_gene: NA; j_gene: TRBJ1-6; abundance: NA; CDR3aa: CASSQGSGVNSPLHF; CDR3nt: TGTGCCAGCAGCCAAGGCTCGGGGGTTAATTCACCCCTCCACTTT
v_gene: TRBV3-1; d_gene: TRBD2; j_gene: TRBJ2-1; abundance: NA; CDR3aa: CASSPHRREGRDEQFF; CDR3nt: TGTGCCAGCAGCCCTCATAGGCGGGAGGGCCGGGATGAGCAGTTCTTC
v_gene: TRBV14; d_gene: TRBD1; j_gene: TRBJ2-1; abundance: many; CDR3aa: CASSQEWGQVYNEQFF; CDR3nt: TGTGCCAGCAGCCAAGAATGGGGACAGGTCTACAATGAGCAGTTCTTC
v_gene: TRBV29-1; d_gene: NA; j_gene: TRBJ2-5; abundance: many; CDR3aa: CSAGRLQETQYF; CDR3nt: TGCAGCGCCGGACGGCTTCAAGAGACCCAGTACTTC
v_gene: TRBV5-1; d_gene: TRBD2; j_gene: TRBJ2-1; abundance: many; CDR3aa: CASSSAASGKDEQFF; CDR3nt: TGCGCCAGCAGCTCGGCGGCTAGCGGGAAGGATGAGCAGTTCTTC
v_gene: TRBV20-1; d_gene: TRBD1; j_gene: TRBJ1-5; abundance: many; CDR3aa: CSAKRDRTGEAQPQHF; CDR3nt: TGCAGTGCCAAACGGGACCGGACAGGGGAGGCTCAGCCCCAGCATTTT
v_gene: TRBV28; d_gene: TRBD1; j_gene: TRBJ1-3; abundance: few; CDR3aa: CASSSGQGTNTIYF; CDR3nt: TGTGCCAGCAGTTCGGGACAGGGGACAAACACCATATATTTT
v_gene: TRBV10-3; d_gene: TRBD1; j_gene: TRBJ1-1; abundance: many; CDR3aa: CAIPKDREITEAFF; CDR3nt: TGTGCCATCCCGAAGGACAGGGAGATCACTGAAGCTTTCTTT
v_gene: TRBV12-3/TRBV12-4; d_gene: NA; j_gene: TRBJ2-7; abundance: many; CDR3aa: CASTPGRYSYEQYF; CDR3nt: TGTGCCAGCACCCCTGGACGGTACTCCTACGAGCAGTACTTC
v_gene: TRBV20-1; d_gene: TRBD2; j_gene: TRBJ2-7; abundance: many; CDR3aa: CSARRPSGTYEQYF; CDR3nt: TGCAGTGCTAGAAGGCCTAGCGGAACCTACGAGCAGTACTTC
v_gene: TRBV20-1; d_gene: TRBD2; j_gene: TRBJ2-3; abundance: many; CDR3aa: CSARDRRGASTDTQYF; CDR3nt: TGCAGTGCTAGAGATCGGCGGGGGGCGAGCACAGATACGCAGTATTTT
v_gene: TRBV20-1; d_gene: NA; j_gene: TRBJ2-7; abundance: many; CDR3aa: CSASSLSGGREQYF; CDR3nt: TGCAGTGCCAGTTCCCTTTCGGGGGGCCGAGAGCAGTACTTC
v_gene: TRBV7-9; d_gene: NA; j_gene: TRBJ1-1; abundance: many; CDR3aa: CASSLLMNTEAFF; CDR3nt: TGTGCCAGCAGCCTATTAATGAACACTGAAGCTTTCTTT
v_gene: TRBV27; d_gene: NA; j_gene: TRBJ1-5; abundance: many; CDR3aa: CASRGTGLSNQPQHF; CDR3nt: TGTGCCAGCAGGGGTACTGGACTTAGCAATCAGCCCCAGCATTTT
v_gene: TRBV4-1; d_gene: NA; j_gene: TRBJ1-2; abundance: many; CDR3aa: CASSQDRTTYGYTF; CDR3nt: TGCGCCAGCAGCCAAGATCGGACAACCTATGGCTACACCTTC
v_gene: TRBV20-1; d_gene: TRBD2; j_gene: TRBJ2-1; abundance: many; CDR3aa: CSAPTSGSAYNEQFF; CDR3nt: TGCAGTGCACCGACTAGCGGGAGTGCCTACAATGAGCAGTTCTTC
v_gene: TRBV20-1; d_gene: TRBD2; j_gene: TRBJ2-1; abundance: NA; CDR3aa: CGARRVGGRAGTTAYNEQFF; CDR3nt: TGCGGTGCTAGACGGGTCGGTGGCAGGGCTGGGACTACCGCCTACAATGAGCAGTTCTTC
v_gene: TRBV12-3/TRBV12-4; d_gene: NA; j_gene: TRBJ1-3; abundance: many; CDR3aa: CASSLRALSGNTIYF; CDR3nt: TGTGCCAGCAGTTTGAGGGCTCTCTCAGGAAACACCATATATTTT
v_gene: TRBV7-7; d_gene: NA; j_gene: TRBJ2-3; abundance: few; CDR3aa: CASSRSLGETDTQYF; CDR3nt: TGTGCCAGCAGCCGAAGTTTGGGGGAGACAGATACGCAGTATTTT
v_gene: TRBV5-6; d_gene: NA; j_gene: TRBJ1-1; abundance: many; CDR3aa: CASSFGRGLNTEAFF; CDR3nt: TGTGCCAGCAGCTTTGGTAGGGGATTGAACACTGAAGCTTTCTTT
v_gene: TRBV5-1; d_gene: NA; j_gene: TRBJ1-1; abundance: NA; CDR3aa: CASSPPGTWAEAFF; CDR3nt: TGCGCCAGCAGCCCCCCCGGGACTTGGGCTGAAGCTTTCTTT
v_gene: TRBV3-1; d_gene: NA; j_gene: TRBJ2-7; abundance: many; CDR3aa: CASSQEGASYEQYF; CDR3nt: TGTGCCAGCAGCCAAGAAGGCGCCTCCTACGAGCAGTACTTC
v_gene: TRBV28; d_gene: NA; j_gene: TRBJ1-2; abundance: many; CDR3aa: CASRYPVGQGLNYGYTF; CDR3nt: TGTGCCAGCAGGTACCCCGTTGGGCAGGGCCTTAACTATGGCTACACCTTC
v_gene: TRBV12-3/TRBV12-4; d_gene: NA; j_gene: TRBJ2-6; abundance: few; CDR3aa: CASSAGSGANVLTF; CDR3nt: TGTGCCAGCAGTGCAGGGTCTGGGGCCAACGTCCTGACTTTC
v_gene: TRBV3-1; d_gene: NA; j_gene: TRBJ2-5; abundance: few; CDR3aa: CASSQGVAPQETQYF; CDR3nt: TGTGCCAGCAGCCAAGGGGTGGCTCCGCAAGAGACCCAGTACTTC
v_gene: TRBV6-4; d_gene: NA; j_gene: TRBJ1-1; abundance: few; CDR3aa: CASTSWGGGTEAFF; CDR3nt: TGTGCCAGCACCTCATGGGGGGGTGGCACTGAAGCTTTCTTT
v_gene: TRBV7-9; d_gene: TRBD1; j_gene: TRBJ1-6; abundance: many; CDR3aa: CASTMWDRDNSPLHF; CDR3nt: TGTGCCAGCACCATGTGGGACAGGGATAATTCACCCCTCCACTTT
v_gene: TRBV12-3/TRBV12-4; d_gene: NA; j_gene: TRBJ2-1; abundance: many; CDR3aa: CASSFGSGSYNEQFF; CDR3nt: TGTGCCAGCAGTTTTGGCTCCGGCTCCTACAATGAGCAGTTCTTC
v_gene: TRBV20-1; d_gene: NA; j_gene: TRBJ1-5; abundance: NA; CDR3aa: CSARQAYSNQPQHF; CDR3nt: TGCAGTGCCAGACAGGCCTATAGCAATCAGCCCCAGCATTTT
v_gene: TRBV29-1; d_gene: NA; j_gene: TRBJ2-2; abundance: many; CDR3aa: CSVLAHTNTGELFF; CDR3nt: TGCAGCGTTTTGGCGCATACGAACACCGGGGAGCTGTTTTTT
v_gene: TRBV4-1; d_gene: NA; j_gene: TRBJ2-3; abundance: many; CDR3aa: CASSQERSGDSTDTQYF; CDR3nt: TGCGCCAGCAGCCAAGAAAGGTCCGGTGATAGTACAGATACGCAGTATTTT
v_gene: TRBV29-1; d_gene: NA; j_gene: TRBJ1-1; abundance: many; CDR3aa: CSVGGLMNTEAFF; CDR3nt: TGCAGCGTGGGGGGGTTAATGAACACTGAAGCTTTTTTT
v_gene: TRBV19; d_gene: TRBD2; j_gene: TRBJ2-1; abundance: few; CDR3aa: CASSNPGLTYNEQFF; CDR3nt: TGTGCCAGTAGTAATCCGGGACTAACCTACAATGAGCAGTTCTTC
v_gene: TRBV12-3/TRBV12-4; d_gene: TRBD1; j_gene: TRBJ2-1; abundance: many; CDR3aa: CASRKQGAFNNEQFF; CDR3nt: TGTGCCAGCAGAAAACAGGGGGCCTTCAACAATGAGCAGTTCTTC
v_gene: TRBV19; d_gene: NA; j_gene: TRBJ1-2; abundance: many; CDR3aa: CASSGQYRYYGYTF; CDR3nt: TGTGCCAGTAGTGGACAGTACCGCTACTATGGCTACACCTTC
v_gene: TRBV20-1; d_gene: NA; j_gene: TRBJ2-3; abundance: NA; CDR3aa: CSASRDFTDTQYF; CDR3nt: TGCAGTGCTTCTCGGGACTTCACAGATACGCAGTATTTT
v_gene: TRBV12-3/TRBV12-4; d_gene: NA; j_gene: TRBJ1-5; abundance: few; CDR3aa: CAFSLLTAGTIVRSPQHF; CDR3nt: TGTGCCTTCAGTTTACTGACAGCCGGAACTATAGTAAGGTCGCCCCAGCATTTT
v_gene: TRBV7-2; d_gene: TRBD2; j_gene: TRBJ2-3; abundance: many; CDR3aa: CASSLARTSGTDTQYF; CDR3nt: TGTGCCAGCAGCTTAGCGCGGACTAGCGGCACAGATACGCAGTATTTT
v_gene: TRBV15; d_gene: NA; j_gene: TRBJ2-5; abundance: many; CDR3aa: CATSRPPNQETQYF; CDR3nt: TGTGCCACCAGCAGACCCCCGAATCAAGAGACCCAGTACTTC
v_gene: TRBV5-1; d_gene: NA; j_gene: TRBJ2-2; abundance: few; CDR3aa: CASNPPGQNTGELFF; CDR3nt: TGCGCCAGCAACCCCCCCGGGCAGAACACCGGGGAGCTGTTTTTT
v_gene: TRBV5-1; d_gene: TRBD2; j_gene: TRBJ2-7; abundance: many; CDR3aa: CASNLLAGGPTTTYEQYF; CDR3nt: TGCGCCAGCAATTTGCTAGCGGGGGGCCCTACGACTACCTACGAGCAGTACTTC
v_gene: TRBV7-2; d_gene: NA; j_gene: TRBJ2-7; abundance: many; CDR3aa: CASSPLGGSNYEQYF; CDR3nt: TGTGCCAGCAGCCCCCTTGGCGGCAGCAACTACGAGCAGTACTTC